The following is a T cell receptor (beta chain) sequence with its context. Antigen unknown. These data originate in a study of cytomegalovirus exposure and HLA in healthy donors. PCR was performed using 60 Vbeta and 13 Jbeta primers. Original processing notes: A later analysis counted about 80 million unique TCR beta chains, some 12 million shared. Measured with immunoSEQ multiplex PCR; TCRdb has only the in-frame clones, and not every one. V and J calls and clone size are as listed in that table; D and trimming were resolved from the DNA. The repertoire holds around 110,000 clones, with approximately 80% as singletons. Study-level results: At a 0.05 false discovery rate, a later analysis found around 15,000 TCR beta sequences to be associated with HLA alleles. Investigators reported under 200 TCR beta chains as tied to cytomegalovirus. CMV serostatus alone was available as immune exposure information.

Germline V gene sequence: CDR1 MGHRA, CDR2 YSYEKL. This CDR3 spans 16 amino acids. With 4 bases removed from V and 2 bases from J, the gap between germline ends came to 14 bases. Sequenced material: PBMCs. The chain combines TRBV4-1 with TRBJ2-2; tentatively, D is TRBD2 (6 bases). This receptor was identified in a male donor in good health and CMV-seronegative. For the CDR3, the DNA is TGCGCCAGCAGCCGAATGACGGCGGGAAACACCGGGGAGCTGTTTTTT. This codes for CASSRMTAGNTGELFF.